A selection of T cell receptor beta chains follows, all from one sample in a study of T cells after yellow fever vaccination. TCRdb used MiXCR to reprocess the 5' RACE reads, holding one entry per CDR3 protein. The sample carries some 500,000 distinct CDR3 sequences, roughly 14% recorded once. The sequencing here drew on PBMCs, taken on the day of the yellow fever booster vaccination. Receptor source: a man aged 25 to 45 who received the YFV17D yellow fever vaccine. CDR3s include the opening cysteine and the closing phenylalanine or tryptophan. D genes are given only for firm matches. Clone size is not always given. Where it is, it says once, few, many or a class for expanded clones.

V	J	size	D	DNA	CDR3
TRBV20-1	TRBJ2-3	many	-	TGCAGTGCTAGAGATCTTGAGGATACGCAGTATTTT	CSARDLEDTQYF
TRBV20-1	TRBJ1-4	many	-	TGCAGTGCTAGAGTCCCGGGGGGAACTAATGAAAAACTGTTTTTT	CSARVPGGTNEKLFF
TRBV10-3	TRBJ2-7	-	TRBD1	TGTGCCATCAGTGGAACCCGGGACAGCTCCTACGAGCAGTACTTC	CAISGTRDSSYEQYF
TRBV6-5	TRBJ2-1	few	-	TGTGCCAGCAGTTACTCGAGGACAACCGGTGGTGAGCAGTTCTTC	CASSYSRTTGGEQFF
TRBV20-1	TRBJ2-3	few	-	TGCAGTGCTAGCCCTCAGGCTAGACTGTCAGATACGCAGTATTTT	CSASPQARLSDTQYF
TRBV5-1	TRBJ1-4	few	-	TGCGCCAGCAGCTCGGGGGCGCCTAATGAAAAACTGTTTTTT	CASSSGAPNEKLFF
TRBV10-3	TRBJ2-7	-	-	TGTGCCATCACCCGCGGGAACTCCTACGAGCAGTACTTC	CAITRGNSYEQYF
TRBV6-1	TRBJ2-4	-	TRBD2	TGTGCCAGCCAAGAGTCCTCTAGCGGGGGTGATCAGTACTTC	CASQESSSGGDQYF
TRBV7-9	TRBJ1-1	-	-	TGTGCCAGCAGCGAAGGGACAACTACGAACACTGAAGCTTTCTTT	CASSEGTTTNTEAFF
TRBV21-1	TRBJ2-1	-	-	TGTGCCAGCAGCAAAGGGGGGGGAGGCGATGAGCAGTTCTTC	CASSKGGGGDEQFF
TRBV12-3/TRBV12-4	TRBJ1-1	many	-	TGTGCCAGCAGTTTGAGGGAGAGCACTGAAGCTTTCTTT	CASSLRESTEAFF
TRBV19	TRBJ1-5	-	-	TGTGCCAGTAGTATAGATCTTGGGGCGCATAGCAATCAGCCCCAGCATTTT	CASSIDLGAHSNQPQHF
TRBV7-2	TRBJ2-3	many	-	TGTGCCAGCAGCTTATTACTAGCCCTCGATACGCAGTATTTT	CASSLLLALDTQYF
TRBV6-5	TRBJ1-6	few	-	TGTGCCAGCAGTTACTCGACAGCACATAATTCACCCCTCCACTTT	CASSYSTAHNSPLHF
TRBV15	TRBJ2-7	many	TRBD1	TGTGCCACCAGCAGAGATGATGGACAGGGTCCGGGCGAGCAGTACTTC	CATSRDDGQGPGEQYF
TRBV4-3	TRBJ2-7	few	-	TGCGCCAGCAAAGCCGCGGCGAGCTCCTACGAGCAGTACTTC	CASKAAASSYEQYF